A selection of T cell receptor beta chains follows, all from one sample in a study of neurological immune-mediated disorders. TCRdb re-derived calls from the 5' RACE reads in MiXCR, one entry per CDR3 protein. The table lists roughly 39,000 distinct CDR3 sequences, 7.2% of them singletons. The specimen was CD4+ T cells from blood. The source is a man aged 45-65 years in good health. The CDR3 runs from the conserved cysteine through the conserved F or W. The D gene is left open where the match is weak. Clone size appears in some rows only: once, few, many, or a class for an expanded clone.

CDR3 protein,CDR3 DNA,D gene,V gene,CDR3 length,clone size,J gene
CASSFWTENTGELFF,TGCGCCAGCAGCTTTTGGACAGAGAACACCGGGGAGCTGTTTTTT,.,TRBV5-1,15,.,TRBJ2-2
CASSMFVEQYF,TGTGCCAGCAGCATGTTCGTCGAGCAGTACTTC,.,TRBV7-9,11,many,TRBJ2-7
CASSQDPGTRDEQFF,TGTGCCAGCAGCCAAGACCCGGGGACCCGGGATGAGCAGTTCTTC,.,TRBV3-1,15,many,TRBJ2-1
CASSLGLAGGGYEQYF,TGTGCCAGCAGTTTAGGGCTAGCGGGAGGAGGGTACGAGCAGTACTTC,TRBD2,TRBV27,16,many,TRBJ2-7
CAIRDPTAGNTEAFF,TGTGCCATCAGGGACCCTACAGCGGGGAACACTGAAGCTTTCTTT,.,TRBV10-3,15,.,TRBJ1-1
CAISDGYEQYF,TGTGCCATCAGTGATGGCTACGAGCAGTACTTC,.,TRBV10-3,11,many,TRBJ2-7
CSARQLDRSNEKLFF,TGCAGTGCTCGCCAATTGGACAGGAGTAATGAAAAACTGTTTTTT,TRBD1,TRBV20-1,15,many,TRBJ1-4
CSASRGYEQFF,TGCAGTGCTAGTAGGGGGTATGAGCAGTTCTTC,.,TRBV20-1,11,many,TRBJ2-1
CASKVSGLYNEQFF,TGTGCCAGTAAAGTATCTGGGCTCTACAATGAGCAGTTCTTC,.,TRBV19,14,.,TRBJ2-1
CASSPNLDTQYF,TGTGCCAGCAGCCCAAACCTTGATACGCAGTATTTT,.,TRBV5-4,12,few,TRBJ2-3
CAWGTVSNQPQHF,TGTGCCTGGGGGACGGTTAGCAATCAGCCCCAGCATTTT,.,TRBV30,13,.,TRBJ1-5
CASSLQVAAFGLASVAGELFF,TGTGCCAGCAGCCTCCAAGTGGCGGCTTTCGGACTAGCCTCAGTGGCCGGGGAGCTGTTTTTT,TRBD2,TRBV7-2,21,many,TRBJ2-2
CASSLGGVQEKLFF,TGTGCCAGCAGCTTAGGAGGGGTTCAGGAAAAACTGTTTTTT,.,TRBV7-2,14,.,TRBJ1-4
CASSLWGEQFF,TGTGCCAGCAGCTTATGGGGGGAGCAGTTCTTC,.,TRBV5-5,11,many,TRBJ2-1
CASRGTGRPEQYF,TGCGCCAGCAGAGGGACAGGGAGGCCCGAGCAGTACTTC,TRBD1,TRBV5-1,13,many,TRBJ2-7
CSADLLTSGSNGEQFF,TGCAGTGCCGACCTATTGACTAGCGGGAGTAATGGTGAGCAGTTCTTC,TRBD2,TRBV20-1,16,many,TRBJ2-1
CSAGRETDREAFF,TGCAGTGCTGGAAGGGAGACCGACAGGGAAGCTTTCTTT,.,TRBV20-1,13,many,TRBJ1-1
CSAHSLTTEAFF,TGCAGTGCTCACAGTCTAACCACTGAAGCTTTCTTT,.,TRBV20-1,12,many,TRBJ1-1
CATGNLSQSHYEQYF,TGTGCCACCGGCAACCTAAGTCAATCCCACTACGAGCAGTACTTC,.,TRBV24-1,15,many,TRBJ2-7
CASSSRSEGNEQFF,TGCGCCAGCAGCTCCCGCTCGGAGGGCAATGAGCAGTTCTTC,.,TRBV5-1,14,many,TRBJ2-1
CSAREAEEQFF,TGCAGTGCTAGAGAGGCTGAAGAGCAGTTCTTC,.,TRBV20-1,11,many,TRBJ2-1
CASSFRLAGLDTQYF,TGTGCCAGCAGTTTTAGGCTAGCGGGTCTGGATACGCAGTATTTT,TRBD2,TRBV12-3/TRBV12-4,15,many,TRBJ2-3
CASRTQDSFYSNQPQHF,TGTGCCAGCCGGACCCAAGACAGTTTCTATAGCAATCAGCCCCAGCATTTT,.,TRBV28,17,many,TRBJ1-5
CGSRPIGGRNSEQFF,TGTGGCAGTAGACCAATCGGCGGGAGGAATAGTGAGCAGTTCTTC,TRBD2,TRBV11-2,15,.,TRBJ2-1
CSASDGRANEQFF,TGCAGTGCTAGTGACGGGAGGGCGAATGAGCAGTTCTTC,TRBD2,TRBV20-1,13,many,TRBJ2-1
CASSSFPRGSVEQYF,TGTGCCAGCAGCTCATTTCCGCGGGGGAGCGTCGAGCAGTACTTC,TRBD2,TRBV7-2,15,many,TRBJ2-7
CATSRKREGLNEQFF,TGTGCCACCAGCAGAAAGCGGGAGGGCCTCAATGAGCAGTTCTTC,TRBD2,TRBV15,15,many,TRBJ2-1
CASSLTGTSETQYF,TGTGCCAGCAGCTTAACAGGGACGAGTGAGACCCAGTACTTC,.,TRBV7-3,14,.,TRBJ2-5
CASSQPVILGGANTEAFF,TGTGCCAGCAGCCAGCCTGTGATCCTGGGGGGGGCAAACACTGAAGCTTTCTTT,.,TRBV3-1,18,many,TRBJ1-1
CSARDNYEQYF,TGCAGTGCTAGAGACAACTACGAGCAGTACTTC,.,TRBV20-1,11,.,TRBJ2-7
CASNTYGGEEIPAPVPPGVSYF,TGTGCCAGCAATACCTATGGCGGGGAGGAAATTCCTGCCCCCGTTCCCCCGGGGGTGTCGTACTTC,.,TRBV4-2,22,.,TRBJ2-7
CASSQASSGAVETQYF,TGCGCCAGCAGCCAAGCCTCTAGCGGGGCAGTGGAGACCCAGTACTTC,TRBD2,TRBV4-3,16,.,TRBJ2-5
CSAPPDRGPLLFPNEQYF,TGCAGTGCTCCCCCCGACAGGGGGCCCCTACTTTTTCCCAACGAGCAGTACTTC,TRBD1,TRBV20-1,18,many,TRBJ2-7
CASRMTGRSEQFF,TGTGCCAGCAGAATGACAGGGAGGAGTGAGCAGTTCTTC,.,TRBV6-5,13,many,TRBJ2-1
CSARDIAGPSYNEQFF,TGCAGTGCTAGAGACATAGCGGGTCCTTCCTACAATGAGCAGTTCTTC,TRBD2,TRBV20-1,16,many,TRBJ2-1
CATSAPVTGELFF,TGTGCCACCAGTGCCCCAGTCACCGGGGAGCTGTTTTTT,.,TRBV24-1,13,many,TRBJ2-2
CASSLSGETEAFF,TGCGCCAGCAGCTTGTCAGGTGAGACTGAAGCTTTCTTT,.,TRBV5-1,13,many,TRBJ1-1
CSASGLADYNEQFF,TGCAGTGCTAGTGGCCTAGCGGACTACAATGAGCAGTTCTTC,TRBD2,TRBV20-1,14,many,TRBJ2-1
CASSIKREWGEQYF,TGTGCCAGCAGTATTAAGCGGGAGTGGGGCGAGCAGTACTTC,TRBD2,TRBV27,14,many,TRBJ2-7
CSARDSSRALAKNIQYF,TGCAGTGCTAGAGATTCGTCCAGGGCTCTAGCCAAAAACATTCAGTACTTC,.,TRBV20-1,17,many,TRBJ2-4
CATSVNEQAITGELFF,TGTGCCACCAGTGTCAATGAACAGGCGATCACCGGGGAGCTGTTTTTT,.,TRBV24-1,16,many,TRBJ2-2
CASSYVRQVQPQHF,TGTGCCAGCAGTTACGTCCGACAGGTTCAGCCCCAGCATTTT,.,TRBV6-2/TRBV6-3,14,.,TRBJ1-5
CSVVQQGAGTEAFF,TGCAGCGTTGTACAACAGGGGGCAGGAACTGAAGCTTTCTTT,TRBD1,TRBV29-1,14,many,TRBJ1-1
CASSLGQQQETQYF,TGCGCCAGCAGCTTGGGGCAACAGCAAGAGACCCAGTACTTC,.,TRBV5-1,14,many,TRBJ2-5
CASSRGQNYEQYF,TGCGCCAGCAGCCGGGGACAGAACTACGAGCAGTACTTC,TRBD1,TRBV5-1,13,many,TRBJ2-7
CASSLESGSGGRNEQFF,TGTGCCAGCAGCTTAGAGAGCGGGAGCGGGGGTCGGAATGAGCAGTTCTTC,TRBD2,TRBV7-9,17,many,TRBJ2-1
CSASSPLAAGRQFF,TGCAGTGCTAGTTCCCCATTAGCCGCTGGGAGGCAGTTCTTC,.,TRBV20-1,14,.,TRBJ2-1
CASSLRTSGRDEQFF,TGTGCCAGCAGCTTGCGGACTAGCGGGAGGGATGAGCAGTTCTTC,TRBD2,TRBV5-8,15,many,TRBJ2-1
CASSVGRLGGYTF,TGTGCCAGCAGTGTAGGCAGGTTGGGAGGCTACACCTTC,.,TRBV2,13,many,TRBJ1-2
CSATDTAMSYEQYF,TGCAGTGCCACGGACACGGCGATGTCGTACGAGCAGTACTTC,.,TRBV20-1,14,many,TRBJ2-7
CSATNPGQSTGELFF,TGCAGTGCCACTAATCCGGGACAGAGTACCGGGGAGCTGTTTTTT,TRBD1,TRBV20-1,15,many,TRBJ2-2
CASSLASRGAGIWEQYF,TGTGCCAGCAGCTTAGCGAGCCGTGGGGCCGGGATATGGGAGCAGTACTTC,.,TRBV7-9,17,many,TRBJ2-7
CASSTNSGAWNSPLHF,TGTGCCAGCAGCACCAACTCGGGGGCTTGGAATTCACCCCTCCACTTT,.,TRBV5-4,16,few,TRBJ1-6